The 31 T cell receptor beta chains below all came from one sample that was sequenced in a study of T cell responses to AZD1222 COVID-19 vaccine. The repertoire was sequenced with immunoSEQ multiplex PCR; TCRdb's copy has only in-frame clones and lacks some. The data contain 150,000 to 200,000 clones, roughly 92% of them singletons. Material: peripheral blood, obtained on day 0 of AZD1222 vaccination. The receptors derive from an adult in good health.

This clone was seen a handful of times. The chain links TRBV28 to TRBJ1-1; no clear D gene. The CDR3 length is 11 residues. V shed 3 bases and J shed 8 bases, with 7 bases lying between them. The germline V gene encodes CDR1 MDHEN and CDR2 SYDVKM. The CDR3 region has the DNA TGTGCCAGCAGTTTGCCACAGGAAGCTTTCTTT. Amino acids: CASSLPQEAFF.

This chain links TRBV7-9 with TRBJ1-1; D perhaps matches TRBD1 (5 bases). The CDR3 spans 18 residues. Germline V gene lookup returns CDR1 SEHNR and CDR2 FQNEAQ (reference sequence). Between the trimmed V and J ends, which lost 1 base and 0 bases, there was a span of 18 bases. CDR3 sequence reads: CASSLEGRRGRMNTEAFF. CDR3 bases: TGTGCCAGCAGCTTAGAGGGGAGGAGAGGACGGATGAACACTGAAGCTTTCTTT.

This clone came up a few times. The CDR3 DNA reads as TGTGCCAGCAGTGGGATGGTGGGGATAGGGACAGATACGCAGTATTTT. Translation gives CASSGMVGIGTDTQYF. The chain carries TRBV2 and TRBJ2-3; D call uncertain. Between the trimmed V and J ends, which lost 4 bases and 3 bases, there was a span of 17 bases. Germline CDR1 SNHLY, CDR2 FYNNEI. This CDR3 region has 16 residues.

The chain uses TRBV7-9 and TRBJ2-1; TRBD2 is a possible D gene (6 bases). CDR3 size: 15 residues. Trimming shortened V by 2 bases and J by 0 bases, and 8 bases separated the two germline ends. Germline V gene data show CDR1 as SEHNR and CDR2 as FQNEAQ (reference sequence). The DNA for the CDR3 is TGTGCCAGCAGCTTACGGGGGAGCTCCTACAATGAGCAGTTCTTC. Protein product: CASSLRGSSYNEQFF. Using reference TRBV7-9 and TRBJ2-1 for the parts outside the CDR3, the full variable domain is DTGVSQNPRHKITKRGQNVTFRCDPISEHNRLYWYRQTLGQGPEFLTYFQNEAQLEKSRLLSDRFSAERPKGSFSTLEIQRTEQGDSAMYLCASSLRGSSYNEQFFGPGTRLTVL.

The V gene is TRBV4-2, the J gene TRBJ1-5; D ambiguous. This CDR3 is 12 amino acids long. V was trimmed by 4 bases and J by 4 bases, leaving 5 bases between them. Germline CDR1 reads LGHNA; CDR2 reads YNFKEQ. CDR3 sequence (DNA): TGTGCCAGCAGCCGGGTGAATCAGCCCCAGCATTTT. This gives the protein CASSRVNQPQHF.

V usage is TRBV9 and J usage is TRBJ1-6; D gene ambiguous. The CDR3 loop spans 13 amino acids. Germline CDR1 and CDR2: SGDLS and YYNGEE. Between the trimmed V and J ends, which lost 3 bases and 10 bases, there was a span of 11 bases. As DNA, the CDR3 is TGTGCCAGCAGCGCGGACCGAGCCTCACCCCTCCACTTT. This encodes CASSADRASPLHF. Supplemented by reference TRBV9 and TRBJ1-6, the full variable domain reads DSGVTQTPKHLITATGQRVTLRCSPRSGDLSVYWYQQSLDQGLQFLIQYYNGEERAKGNILERFSAQQFPDLHSELNLSSLELGDSALYFCASSADRASPLHFGNGTRLTVT.

This clone was seen repeatedly, ten times or more. The rearrangement links TRBV10-3 to TRBJ2-2; 8 positions agree with TRBD1. J gave up 4 bases and V 6 bases, and 4 bases lay outside the gene matches. This CDR3 is 14 amino acids long. The germline CDR1 and CDR2 sequences are ENHRY and SYGVKD. For the CDR3, the DNA is TGTGCCATCAGGGTTCAGGGGGCCACCGGGGAGCTGTTTTTT. Encoded protein: CAIRVQGATGELFF.

This clone was seen ten or more times. This chain's CDR3 is CASSYDRWDNQPQHF. The CDR3 DNA is TGTGCCAGCAGTTATGACAGGTGGGACAATCAGCCCCAGCATTTT. The chain links TRBV6-5 to TRBJ1-5; maybe TRBD1 (6 bases). Trimming stripped 3 bases from V and 3 bases from J, with 12 bases between. The V gene's germline CDR1 is MNHEY and CDR2 SVGAGI. The CDR3 runs 15 residues.

V and J are TRBV6-1 and TRBJ1-3; D is possibly TRBD1 (6 bases). The V gene's germline CDR1 is MNHNS and CDR2 SASEGT. The CDR3 extends over 15 amino acids. V lost 1 base and J lost 0, with 7 bases in between. The DNA of the CDR3 is TGTGCCAGCAGTGAAGTGGGGGCCTCTGGAAACACCATATATTTT. Translating gives CASSEVGASGNTIYF.

V and J are TRBV12-3 or TRBV12-4 and TRBJ2-1; TRBD2 aligns across 14 bases. J was trimmed by 15 bases and V by 4 bases; bases with no gene match: 5. CDR3 length: 13 residues. The CDR3 DNA reads as TGTGCCAGCAGTTCGGGACTAGCGGGAGTAGGGTTCTTC. Translating gives CASSSGLAGVGFF.

This chain links TRBV7-2 with TRBJ2-7, with a weak D call TRBD1 (7 bases). V lost 6 bases, J lost 6 bases, and 15 bases lay in between. The CDR3 has 13 amino acids. The germline gives CDR1 SGHTA, CDR2 FQGNSA. The CDR3 DNA reads TGTGCCAGCAGTCCTTACAGGGGAGGCGAGCAGTACGTC. Residues: CASSPYRGGEQYV.

This clone was recorded only once. The chain uses TRBV6-5 and TRBJ1-2; D perhaps matches TRBD1 (6 bases). Germline V gene data show CDR1 as MNHEY and CDR2 as SVGAGI. The CDR3 has 16 amino acids. Trimming shortened V by 0 bases and J by 6 bases, and 17 bases separated the two germline ends. CDR3 in DNA: TGTGCCAGCAGTTACTCGAGCCTGCGGGGGCGAGATGGCTACACCTTC. This translates into CASSYSSLRGRDGYTF.

The chain links TRBV27 to TRBJ2-7; 9 positions match TRBD1. V lost 3 bases and J lost 5; bases outside the gene matches: 2. The CDR3 is 13 amino acids. Germline values: CDR1 MNHEY, CDR2 SMNVEV (reference sequence). The DNA of the CDR3 is TGTGCCAGCAGTTTCGGGACAGGGAACGAGCAGTACTTC. Amino acid sequence: CASSFGTGNEQYF.

The genes are TRBV18 and TRBJ1-2; D ambiguous. The germline gives CDR1 KGHSH, CDR2 LQKENI. V was shortened by 0 bases and J by 3 bases, with 8 bases between the two germline ends. The CDR3 contains 14 residues. The CDR3 region is CASSPPGRDYGYTF. The CDR3 DNA follows: TGTGCCAGCTCACCACCGGGTCGAGACTATGGCTACACCTTC.

This clone is a singleton in its sample. The chain has TRBV28 and TRBJ1-2; D gene ambiguous. The length of the CDR3 is 12 residues. V was shortened by 2 bases and J by 3 bases, with 4 bases between the two germline ends. Per the germline V gene, CDR1 is MDHEN and CDR2 is SYDVKM. The chain's CDR3 is CASSLVHYGYTF. CDR3 DNA: TGTGCCAGCAGTTTAGTTCACTATGGCTACACCTTC.

This clone was seen only a few times. The chain links TRBV12-2 to TRBJ1-5; the D call TRBD1 from the table was never checked on the DNA. TRBV12-2 is a pseudogene locus. CDR3 length: 20 amino acids. The DNA of the CDR3 is TGTGCAAGTCGCCCACCACGAGGGCAGGGGGCGAAAGGGAACAATCAGCCCCAGCATTTT. This codes for CASRPPRGQGAKGNNQPQHF.

The chain carries TRBV9 and TRBJ2-1, with 11 bases aligning to TRBD2. Per germline, CDR1 SGDLS and CDR2 YYNGEE. The trim removed 3 bases at V and 3 bases at J, leaving 5 bases unmatched. CDR3 length equals 16 residues. CDR3 sequence (DNA): TGTGCCAGCAGCGCCCTACTAGCGGGAGACTACAATGAGCAGTTCTTC. Translating it yields CASSALLAGDYNEQFF.

The rearrangement uses TRBV7-2 and TRBJ1-2; tentatively, D is TRBD1 (5 bases). This CDR3 spans 13 amino acids. V was trimmed by 1 base and J by 8 bases, leaving 11 bases between them. CDR1 SGHTA and CDR2 FQGNSA come from the germline V gene. The CDR3 loop is CASSLVRDSGYTF. In DNA, the CDR3 is TGTGCCAGCAGCTTAGTCAGGGATAGCGGCTACACCTTC.

This clone appeared a single time. The gene calls are TRBV11-3 and TRBJ2-1; TRBD2 is a possible D gene (6 bases). V dropped 0 bases and J dropped 5 bases, with 11 bases sitting between them. This CDR3 region has 15 residues. Germline V CDR1 and CDR2: SGHNT, YENEEA. CDR3 protein: CASSLEAGRNNEQFF. CDR3 nucleotides: TGTGCCAGCAGCTTAGAGGCAGGGAGGAACAATGAGCAGTTCTTC.

The chain has TRBV2 and TRBJ2-5, with D uncertain. CDR1 is SNHLY and CDR2 is FYNNEI in the germline V gene. With 7 bases removed from V and 5 bases from J, the gap between germline ends came to 11 bases. CDR3 length: 12 amino acids. The chain's CDR3 is CASTRGPETQYF. CDR3 nucleotides: TGTGCCAGCACCAGAGGCCCTGAGACCCAGTACTTC.

J is TRBJ2-5 and V is TRBV15, with 7 bases identical to TRBD2. From germline, CDR1 is LNHNV and CDR2 YYDKDF (reference sequence). CDR3 length: 14 amino acids. J gave up 0 bases and V 3 bases, and 1 base lay outside the gene matches. The CDR3 reads CATSRAGDQETQYF. For the CDR3, the DNA is TGTGCCACCAGCAGGGCGGGGGACCAAGAGACCCAGTACTTC.

This clone was recorded only once. This chain connects TRBV19 to TRBJ1-1; possible D gene TRBD1, 6 bases. CDR1 LNHDA and CDR2 SQIVND come from the germline V gene (reference sequence). V was trimmed by 5 bases and J by 0 bases, leaving 19 bases between them. The CDR3 loop spans 17 amino acids. The CDR3 here is CASSSATGLIMNTEAFF. CDR3 bases: TGTGCCAGTAGTTCGGCGACAGGCCTTATTATGAACACTGAAGCTTTCTTT.

The gene calls are TRBV7-2 and TRBJ1-5; D perhaps matches TRBD1 (5 bases). The CDR3 is made up of 14 amino acids. V lost 6 bases, J lost 7 bases, and 16 bases lay in between. Germline V lookup: CDR1 SGHTA, CDR2 FQGNSA. The CDR3 region has the DNA TGTGCCAGCAGACCCAATATTCGGGGGCAGCCCCAGCATTTT. It encodes CASRPNIRGQPQHF.

This rearrangement joins TRBV7-9 to TRBJ1-2; 9 bases align to TRBD1. Germline trimming cut 1 base from V and 8 bases from J; bases unmatched to any gene: 8. CDR1 SEHNR and CDR2 FQNEAQ come from the germline V gene (reference sequence). This CDR3 comprises 15 residues. Written as DNA, the CDR3 is TGTGCCAGCAGCTTAGGGGACAGGGTCGGGAGAGGCTACACCTTC. Translating gives CASSLGDRVGRGYTF.

The genes are TRBV5-1 and TRBJ2-2, with D tentatively TRBD1 (5 bases). The germline CDR1 and CDR2 sequences are SGHRS and YFSETQ. V dropped 0 bases and J dropped 1 base, with 10 bases sitting between them. The CDR3 is made up of 16 amino acids. The CDR3 sequence is CASSLATTGNTGELFF. The CDR3, as DNA: TGCGCCAGCAGCTTGGCCACTACAGGGAACACCGGGGAGCTGTTTTTT. The full variable domain, completed using reference TRBV5-1 and TRBJ2-2, is KAGVTQTPRYLIKTRGQQVTLSCSPISGHRSVSWYQQTPGQGLQFLFEYFSETQRNKGNFPGRFSGRQFSNSRSEMNVSTLELGDSALYLCASSLATTGNTGELFFGEGSRLTVL.

The rearrangement links TRBV28 to TRBJ1-5; possible D gene TRBD1, 5 bases. CDR3 length: 14 residues. CDR1 and CDR2 from the germline V gene are MDHEN and SYDVKM. V lost 6 bases and J 5 bases, leaving 14 bases between the germline ends. The CDR3 here is CASSPGQADQPQHF. The CDR3 DNA is TGTGCCAGCAGCCCCGGACAAGCGGATCAGCCCCAGCATTTT.

V and J are TRBV10-1 and TRBJ1-5; D gene unclear. Germline values: CDR1 WNHNN, CDR2 SYGVQD (reference sequence). The CDR3 sequence is 17 residues long. V gave up 0 bases and J gave up 0 bases, with 12 bases separating them. In DNA form, the CDR3 reads TGCGCCAGCAGTGAGTCTAGTGCCACCTCTAGCAATCAGCCCCAGCATTTT. Protein product: CASSESSATSSNQPQHF.

The V gene is TRBV5-5, the J gene TRBJ1-4; D gene ambiguous. The V gene's germline CDR1 is SGHKS and CDR2 YYEKEE (reference sequence). The CDR3 sequence is 13 residues long. Trimming removed 4 bases from V and 8 bases from J, with 12 bases in between. The CDR3 loop reads CASSPRSWEKLFF. The CDR3 DNA is TGTGCCAGCAGCCCCCGATCTTGGGAAAAACTGTTTTTT.

The V gene is TRBV6-4, the J gene TRBJ1-5; D not resolved. V lost 4 bases and J 5 bases, leaving 9 bases between the germline ends. The germline V gene has CDR1 MRHNA and CDR2 SNTAGT. CDR3 size: 13 residues. CDR3 sequence: CASSGEADQPQHF. CDR3 in DNA: TGTGCCAGCAGTGGTGAGGCCGATCAGCCCCAGCATTTT.

This chain joins TRBV3-1 (or the pseudogene TRBV3-2) and TRBJ2-1; a possible D gene is TRBD1 (6 bases). The CDR3 spans 18 residues. The germline V gene has CDR1 LGHDT and CDR2 YNNKEL (reference sequence). Trimming removed 1 base from V and 0 bases from J, with 16 bases in between. CDR3 protein: CASSQGIQGLSSYNEQFF. In DNA, the CDR3 is TGTGCCAGCAGCCAAGGTATACAGGGCTTAAGCTCCTACAATGAGCAGTTCTTC.

The chain links TRBV7-9 to TRBJ2-1; 7 nucleotides line up with TRBD2. CDR3 length: 15 residues. Per the germline V gene, CDR1 is SEHNR and CDR2 is FQNEAQ (reference sequence). J gave up 8 bases and V 1 base, and 8 bases lay outside the gene matches. The CDR3 protein is CASSLGLAPRDEQFF. CDR3 coding DNA: TGTGCCAGCAGCTTAGGACTAGCACCGAGGGATGAGCAGTTCTTC.